This TCR beta chain was recorded in a study of beta chain features in type 1 diabetes. Study-level points and caveats: Naive, central memory and regulatory TCRB repertoires appeared more similar among patients than healthy donors.

Sequencing targeted expressed TCRB transcripts, as all isolated RNA had been reverse transcribed. The average read count of naive, central memory and regulatory T cell samples was several million. Assay used: immunoSEQ multiplex PCR; TCRdb lists only in-frame clones, some missing. Of hundreds of thousands of clones in the sample, approximately 10% were seen once. Concerning this clone itself: Its antigen is not identified.

The CDR3 totals 15 residues. V was pared by 5 bases and J by 7 bases, with 5 bases of the junction left unmatched. CDR1 is SGHTA and CDR2 is FQGTGA in the germline V gene. This chain uses TRBV7-3 with TRBJ2-1; TRBD2 matches 13 bases. The sample taken for sequencing was naive CD4+ T cells from blood. This clonotype originated in a woman aged 25 to 45 in good health. CDR3 in DNA: TGTGCCAGCAGCGTCGGGACTAGCGGGACAAATGAGCAGTTCTTC. Translated: CASSVGTSGTNEQFF.